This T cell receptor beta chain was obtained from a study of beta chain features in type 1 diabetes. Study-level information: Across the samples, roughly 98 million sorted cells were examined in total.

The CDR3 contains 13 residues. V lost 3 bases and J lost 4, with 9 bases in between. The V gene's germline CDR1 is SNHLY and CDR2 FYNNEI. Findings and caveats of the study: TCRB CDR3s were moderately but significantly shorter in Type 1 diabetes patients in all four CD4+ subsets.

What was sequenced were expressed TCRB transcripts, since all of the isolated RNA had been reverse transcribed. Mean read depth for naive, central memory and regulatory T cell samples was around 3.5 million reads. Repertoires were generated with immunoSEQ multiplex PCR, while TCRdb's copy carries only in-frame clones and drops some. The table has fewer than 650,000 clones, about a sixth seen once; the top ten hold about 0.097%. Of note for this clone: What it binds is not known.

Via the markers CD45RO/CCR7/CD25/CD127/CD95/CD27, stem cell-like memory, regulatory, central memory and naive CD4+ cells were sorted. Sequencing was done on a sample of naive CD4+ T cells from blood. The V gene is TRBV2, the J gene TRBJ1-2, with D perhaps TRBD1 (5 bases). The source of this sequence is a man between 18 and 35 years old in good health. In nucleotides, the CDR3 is TGTGCCAGCAGTGAGAGGGACGGCTATGGCTACACCTTC. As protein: CASSERDGYGYTF.